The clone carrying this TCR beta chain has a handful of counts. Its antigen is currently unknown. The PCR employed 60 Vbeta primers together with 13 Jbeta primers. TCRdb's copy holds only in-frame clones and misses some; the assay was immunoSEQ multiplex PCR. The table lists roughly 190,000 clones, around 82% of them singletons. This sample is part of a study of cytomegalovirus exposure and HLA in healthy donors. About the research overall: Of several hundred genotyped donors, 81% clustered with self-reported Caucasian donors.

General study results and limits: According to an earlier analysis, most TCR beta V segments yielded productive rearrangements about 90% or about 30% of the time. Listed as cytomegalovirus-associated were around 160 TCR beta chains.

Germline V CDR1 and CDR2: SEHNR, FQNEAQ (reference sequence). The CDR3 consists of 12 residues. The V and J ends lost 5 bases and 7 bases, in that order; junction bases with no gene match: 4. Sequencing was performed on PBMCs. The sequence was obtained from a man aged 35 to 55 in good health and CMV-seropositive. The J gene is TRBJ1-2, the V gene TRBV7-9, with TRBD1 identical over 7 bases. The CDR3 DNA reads TGTGCCAGCAGCCCGACAGGGACTGGCTACACCTTC. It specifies CASSPTGTGYTF.